The 31 T cell receptor beta chains listed next were all sequenced from one sample in a study of cytotoxic CD8 clonotypes in ibrutinib-treated CLL. Here immunoSEQ multiplex PCR was the method, and the copy in TCRdb shows in-frame clones only, minus some. The profile shows about 160,000 clones, around nine tenths of them singletons. This specimen was PBMCs, taken at disease progression, from a patient treated with ibrutinib. The receptor set was obtained from a human donor with chronic lymphocytic leukemia.

The genes are TRBV28 and TRBJ2-5, with D hard to call. The CDR3 is 13 amino acids. The V end was cut by 5 bases, the J end by 1 base, with 8 bases between. CDR1 and CDR2 (germline): MDHEN, SYDVKM. CDR3 residues: CASSLTAQETQYF. DNA for the CDR3: TGTGCCAGCAGTCTGACGGCCCAAGAGACCCAGTACTTC.

V and J are TRBV11-2 and TRBJ1-1, with D unresolved. Germline V lookup: CDR1 SGHAT, CDR2 FQNNGV. The CDR3 totals 15 residues. V lost 5 bases to trimming and J lost 0 bases, with 13 bases between them. CDR3 bases: TGTGCCAGCAGCCCAACCACGTGGCTGAACACTGAAGCTTTCTTT. Amino acid sequence: CASSPTTWLNTEAFF.

This chain connects TRBV6-5 to TRBJ2-2; D gene ambiguous. Trimming stripped 4 bases from V and 3 bases from J, with 9 bases between. Per germline, CDR1 MNHEY and CDR2 SVGAGI. CDR3 size: 14 residues. The CDR3 DNA follows: TGTGCCAGCAGTTCCTATGTGGACACCGGGGAGCTGTTTTTT. Its translation is CASSSYVDTGELFF.

The table lists this clone with a few counts. Other DNA sequences in this sample translate to the same CDR3. V gene TRBV5-5 combines with J gene TRBJ2-7; no clear D gene. CDR1 and CDR2 from the germline V gene are SGHKS and YYEKEE (reference sequence). The CDR3 extends over 11 amino acids. The germline V and J ends were trimmed by 2 bases and 0 bases, with 0 bases remaining between them. Here the CDR3 reads CASSFSYEQYF. The CDR3 DNA reads TGTGCCAGCAGCTTCTCCTACGAGCAGTACTTC.

The chain combines TRBV6-5 with TRBJ2-7; 13 bases line up with TRBD2. Germline CDR1 MNHEY, CDR2 SVGAGI. Germline trimming cut 5 bases from V and 4 bases from J; bases unmatched to any gene: 5. There are 15 residues in the CDR3. CDR3 sequence: CASSQTSGGLYEQYF. The CDR3 nucleotides are TGTGCCAGCAGTCAGACTAGCGGGGGGTTATACGAGCAGTACTTC.

The chain is built from TRBV9 and TRBJ2-5; no reliable D call. V was shortened by 0 bases and J by 2 bases, with 2 bases between the two germline ends. This CDR3 is 12 amino acids long. From germline, CDR1 is SGDLS and CDR2 YYNGEE. CDR3 nucleotides: TGTGCCAGCAGCGTAGATCAAGAGACCCAGTACTTC. This codes for CASSVDQETQYF.

This rearrangement joins TRBV5-8 to TRBJ1-5; unclear D gene. The germline V gene has CDR1 SGHTS and CDR2 YDEGEE. The CDR3 runs to 13 residues. V lost 1 base to trimming and J lost 2 bases, with 4 bases between them. This CDR3 reads CASSLMGNQPQHF. CDR3 in DNA: TGTGCCAGCAGCTTGATGGGCAATCAGCCCCAGCATTTT.

This clone showed up just once. This sequence joins TRBV5-1 and TRBJ2-1; no clear D. The CDR3 is 14 amino acids. Germline-derived CDR1 and CDR2 are SGHRS and YFSETQ. V was shortened by 4 bases and J by 4 bases, with 12 bases between the two germline ends. The CDR3 DNA sequence: TGCGCCAGCAGCCCCCCAGGTGAGTACAATGAGCAGTTCTTC. It translates to CASSPPGEYNEQFF. The whole variable domain, filled in from reference TRBV5-1 and TRBJ2-1, reads KAGVTQTPRYLIKTRGQQVTLSCSPISGHRSVSWYQQTPGQGLQFLFEYFSETQRNKGNFPGRFSGRQFSNSRSEMNVSTLELGDSALYLCASSPPGEYNEQFFGPGTRLTVL.

The J gene is TRBJ1-5, the V gene TRBV28, with 9 bases lining up with TRBD1. The CDR3 length is 15 residues. Germline-derived CDR1 and CDR2 are MDHEN and SYDVKM. The junction had 7 bases not matched to a gene; V was cut back by 4 bases and J by 6 bases. The CDR3 DNA sequence: TGTGCCAGCAGTTCGGGACAGGGAGCCCTTCAGCCCCAGCATTTT. Its translation is CASSSGQGALQPQHF.

The chain carries TRBV21-1 and TRBJ1-2. TRBV21-1 is a recognized pseudogene. CDR3 length: 17 amino acids. DNA of the CDR3: TGTGCCAGCAGCAACCCCCGGACTGGATTGGGTTGGTATGGCTACACCTTC. Its translation: CASSNPRTGLGWYGYTF.

This clone was seen only a few times. V usage is TRBV11-1 and J usage is TRBJ2-3; 7 bases are a match to TRBD2. CDR3 size: 15 residues. Germline CDR1 and CDR2: SGHAT and FQDESV (reference sequence). V lost 2 bases to trimming and J lost 2 bases; unmatched junction nucleotides: 4. CDR3 protein: CASSLLAVNTDTQYF. The CDR3 coding sequence is TGTGCCAGCAGCTTACTAGCGGTAAACACAGATACGCAGTATTTT.

J is TRBJ2-2 and V is TRBV6-1; 10 nucleotides line up with TRBD1. With 4 bases clipped from V and 4 bases from J, the junction kept 6 bases outside the gene matches. From germline, CDR1 is MNHNS and CDR2 SASEGT. This CDR3 spans 16 amino acids. The CDR3 region has the DNA TGTGCCAGCAGTGCAAACCGGGACAGGGGCACCGGGGAGCTGTTTTTT. It codes for CASSANRDRGTGELFF.

V is TRBV19 and J is TRBJ1-3; D is unresolved. This CDR3 spans 11 amino acids. V gave up 5 bases and J gave up 3 bases, with 2 bases separating them. The germline V gene encodes CDR1 LNHDA and CDR2 SQIVND (reference sequence). As DNA, the CDR3 is TGTGCCAGTAGTCTTGGAAACACCATATATTTT. Translation: CASSLGNTIYF.

This clone has only one observation. The chain carries TRBV4-1 and TRBJ1-5; 9 bases line up with TRBD1. This CDR3 has 18 residues. V was clipped by 1 base and J by 6 bases; unmatched bases: 13. The germline V gene encodes CDR1 MGHRA and CDR2 YSYEKL. The CDR3 bases are TGCGCCAGCAGCCAAGTTGCTAGGGGACAGGGTGTCGGTCAGCCCCAGCATTTT. Protein sequence: CASSQVARGQGVGQPQHF.

The chain combines TRBV27 with TRBJ1-5, with TRBD1 identical over 7 bases. Germline lookup yields CDR1 MNHEY and CDR2 SMNVEV (reference sequence). J lost 5 bases, V lost 5 bases, and 9 bases had no gene match. This CDR3 spans 15 amino acids. In DNA form, the CDR3 reads TGTGCCAGCAGTCCCGAGGACAGGCACCATCAGCCCCAGCATTTT. Encoded protein: CASSPEDRHHQPQHF.

The table lists this clone with a count of one. The genes are TRBV7-3 and TRBJ2-1; D not certain. Per germline, CDR1 SGHTA and CDR2 FQGTGA. This CDR3 spans 15 amino acids. With 2 bases removed from V and 7 bases from J, the gap between germline ends came to 15 bases. As DNA, the CDR3 is TGTGCCAGCAGCTTAGGCCAGGTGCGGATAAATGAGCAGTTCTTC. It is translated as CASSLGQVRINEQFF.

This clone was seen just once. The V gene is TRBV6-5, the J gene TRBJ1-3; no reliable D call. The CDR3 contains 15 residues. V was trimmed by 5 bases and J by 0 bases, leaving 11 bases between them. Germline CDR1 and CDR2: MNHEY and SVGAGI. CDR3 coding DNA: TGTGCCAGCAGTGCCCGGGATTTCTCTGGAAACACCATATATTTT. As protein: CASSARDFSGNTIYF.

This chain links TRBV12-5 with TRBJ1-1; TRBD1 is a possible D gene (6 bases). Germline V gene data show CDR1 as LGHNT and CDR2 as FRNRAP. Trimming removed 3 bases from V and 3 bases from J, with 26 bases in between. The CDR3 totals 19 residues. The CDR3 region is CASGLRGGRGLAWDTEAFF. As DNA, the CDR3 is TGTGCTAGTGGTTTACGGGGGGGGCGAGGATTAGCATGGGACACTGAAGCTTTCTTT.

The rearrangement links TRBV7-9 to TRBJ2-1, with 9 nucleotides matching TRBD1. After removal of 1 base from V and 6 bases from J, the junction contained 4 bases not matched to a gene. The CDR3 is 15 residues long. From germline, CDR1 is SEHNR and CDR2 FQNEAQ (reference sequence). As DNA, the CDR3 is TGTGCCAGCAGCTTAGGGGACAGGGCTTCCAATGAGCAGTTCTTC. As protein: CASSLGDRASNEQFF.

The J gene is TRBJ2-2, the V gene TRBV25-1; 7 bases fit TRBD1. Looked up from germline, CDR1 is MGHDK and CDR2 is SYGVNS. The CDR3 is 15 residues long. The V and J ends lost 4 bases and 3 bases, in that order; junction bases with no gene match: 5. The CDR3 DNA reads as TGTGCCAGCAGTGTACTAGACAGGGACACCGGGGAGCTGTTTTTT. Encoded protein: CASSVLDRDTGELFF.

The chain joins TRBV2 to TRBJ2-3; 7 nucleotides match TRBD1. Losses at the gene ends were 5 bases for V and 6 bases for J; bases not matched to a gene: 2. The germline V gene has CDR1 SNHLY and CDR2 FYNNEI. This CDR3 has 12 amino acids. The CDR3 sequence is CASSYRGDTQYF. In nucleotides, the CDR3 is TGTGCCAGCAGTTACAGGGGCGATACGCAGTATTTT.

V gene TRBV5-1 combines with J gene TRBJ2-5; no reliable D call. This CDR3 region has 15 residues. Germline V CDR1 and CDR2: SGHRS, YFSETQ. The V end was cut by 0 bases, the J end by 5 bases, with 14 bases between. The CDR3 region is CASSLAEVYGETQYF. CDR3 nucleotides: TGCGCCAGCAGCTTGGCCGAGGTCTACGGGGAGACCCAGTACTTC.

Points on this clone: At one end the junction does not follow the germline gene, possibly because of a read error. The J gene is TRBJ2-7, the V gene TRBV29-1, with D unclear. This CDR3 has 12 amino acids. CDR1 and CDR2 from the germline V gene are SQVTM and ANQGSEA. CDR3 sequence reads: CSVEEFSHEQYF. CDR3 sequence (DNA): TGCAGCGTTGAAGAGTTCTCCCACGAGCAGTACTTC.

The chain is built from TRBV7-2 and TRBJ2-7; 7 bases map to TRBD1. J gave up 0 bases and V 2 bases, and 4 bases lay outside the gene matches. The CDR3 is 15 amino acids. Germline CDR1 is SGHTA and CDR2 is FQGNSA. CDR3 in amino acids: CASSLRGPGSYEQYF. Here the CDR3 DNA reads TGTGCCAGCAGCTTAAGGGGGCCGGGCTCCTACGAGCAGTACTTC.

This clone has a handful of counts. The CDR3 DNA sequence: TGTGCCAGTAAGCGATCTGGGGGGATTGATGAGTTCTTC. Encoded protein: CASKRSGGIDEFF. J is TRBJ2-1 and V is TRBV19; D perhaps matches TRBD2 (6 bases). CDR3 size: 13 residues. Deletions cut 7 bases from V and 14 bases from J, with 21 bases between. The germline gives CDR1 LNHDA, CDR2 SQIVND (reference sequence).

This chain connects TRBV9 to TRBJ2-1, with D possibly TRBD2 on 6 matching bases. V shed 4 bases and J shed 3 bases, with 14 bases lying between them. CDR1 is SGDLS and CDR2 is YYNGEE in the germline V gene. There are 15 residues in the CDR3. CDR3 sequence reads: CASSPKGLYYNEQFF. DNA for the CDR3: TGTGCCAGCAGCCCCAAGGGACTTTACTACAATGAGCAGTTCTTC.

The chain employs TRBV19 and TRBJ2-2; 7 bases line up with TRBD2. Germline CDR1 reads LNHDA; CDR2 reads SQIVND (reference sequence). The CDR3 loop spans 15 amino acids. V gave up 6 bases and J gave up 4 bases; unmatched junction bases: 8. The CDR3 loop reads CASRTSARLTGELFF. CDR3 in DNA: TGTGCCAGTAGAACTAGCGCTAGACTCACCGGGGAGCTGTTTTTT.

The rearrangement links TRBV5-1 to TRBJ2-7; the D is unclear. The V end lost 2 bases, the J end lost 3 bases, and 15 bases lay between the germline ends. This CDR3 is built from 15 residues. Germline V lookup: CDR1 SGHRS, CDR2 YFSETQ. The CDR3 here is CASSFSPDTDYEQYF. The CDR3 coding sequence is TGCGCCAGCAGCTTCTCACCAGACACGGACTACGAGCAGTACTTC. The complete variable domain, with remaining parts taken from reference TRBV5-1 and TRBJ2-7, reads KAGVTQTPRYLIKTRGQQVTLSCSPISGHRSVSWYQQTPGQGLQFLFEYFSETQRNKGNFPGRFSGRQFSNSRSEMNVSTLELGDSALYLCASSFSPDTDYEQYFGPGTRLTVT.

This clone was seen a handful of times. The CDR3 reads CASSEAGGASSGANVLTF. In nucleotides, the CDR3 is TGCGCCAGCAGCGAGGCGGGGGGGGCCTCCTCTGGGGCCAACGTCCTGACTTTC. The chain carries TRBV5-1 and TRBJ2-6, with 9 bases that match TRBD2. Germline CDR1 is SGHRS and CDR2 is YFSETQ. The V segment lost 4 bases and the J segment 0 bases; nucleotides outside the gene matches: 8. The CDR3 sequence is 18 residues long. The full variable domain, completed using reference TRBV5-1 and TRBJ2-6, is KAGVTQTPRYLIKTRGQQVTLSCSPISGHRSVSWYQQTPGQGLQFLFEYFSETQRNKGNFPGRFSGRQFSNSRSEMNVSTLELGDSALYLCASSEAGGASSGANVLTFGAGSRLTVL.

This clone turned up a few times. The chain recombines TRBV2 with TRBJ2-7; 9 positions match TRBD1. After removal of 7 bases from V and 4 bases from J, the junction contained 8 bases not matched to a gene. The CDR3 covers 14 residues. Germline V gene lookup returns CDR1 SNHLY and CDR2 FYNNEI. The CDR3 bases are TGTGCCAGCAAACGGGACAGGGCGTTTTACGAGCAGTACTTC. Protein product: CASKRDRAFYEQYF.

The genes are TRBV14 and TRBJ2-7, with 9 bases identical to TRBD1. The V gene's germline CDR1 is SGHDN and CDR2 FVKESK. The CDR3 has 13 amino acids. With 6 bases clipped from V and 2 bases from J, the junction kept 2 bases outside the gene matches. CDR3 coding DNA: TGTGCCAGCAGAGACAGGGGGACCTACGAGCAGTACTTC. Its translation: CASRDRGTYEQYF.